The clone carrying this TCR beta chain was detected only once. The sample belongs to a study of blood T cell repertoires in COVID-19. At the level of the study: Sample material is recorded as cDNA or gDNA derived from T cells, B-cell-depleted T cells, or PBMCs.

The repertoire was sequenced with immunoSEQ multiplex PCR; TCRdb's copy has only in-frame clones and lacks some. The table includes 450,000 to 500,000 clones, about 88% detected once. Recovered Cohort 3 donors showed two negative PCRs, clearance, or symptom resolution. Germline V gives CDR1 SGHRS, CDR2 YFSETQ. J gave up 6 bases and V 6 bases, and 11 bases lay outside the gene matches. CDR3 length equals 15 residues. The chain carries TRBV5-1 and TRBJ1-2; 10 positions match TRBD1. This TCR was sampled from a woman between 55 and 75 years old who had recovered from COVID-19. The sequencing sample was made of PBMCs or T cells enriched from blood (not recorded which). This CDR3 reads CASTPSGQGTNGYTF. The CDR3 DNA follows: TGCGCCAGCACCCCTTCGGGACAGGGGACGAATGGCTACACCTTC.